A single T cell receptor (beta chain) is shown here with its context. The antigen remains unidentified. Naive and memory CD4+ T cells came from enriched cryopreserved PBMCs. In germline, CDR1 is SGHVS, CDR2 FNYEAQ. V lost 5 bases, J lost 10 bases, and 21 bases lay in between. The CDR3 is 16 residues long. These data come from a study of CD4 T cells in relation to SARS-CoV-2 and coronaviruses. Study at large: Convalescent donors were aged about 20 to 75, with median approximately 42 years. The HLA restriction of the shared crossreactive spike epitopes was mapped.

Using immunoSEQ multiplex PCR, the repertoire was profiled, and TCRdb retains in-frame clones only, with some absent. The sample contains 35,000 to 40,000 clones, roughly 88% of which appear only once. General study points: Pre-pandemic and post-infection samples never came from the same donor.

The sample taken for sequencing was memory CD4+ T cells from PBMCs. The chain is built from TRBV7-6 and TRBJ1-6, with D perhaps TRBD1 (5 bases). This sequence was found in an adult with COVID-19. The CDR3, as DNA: TGTGCCAGCAGCGATCAGGTGGCAGGGATTAACTCACCCCTCCACTTT. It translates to CASSDQVAGINSPLHF.